The 31 T cell receptor beta chains given below trace back to one sample, sequenced in a study of T cells in Graves' hyperthyroidism and ophthalmopathy. RNA transcripts yielded amplified TCR beta CDR3 regions. RT-PCR in the first round (using the HTBI primer set) targeted the TCR CDR3. From the multiplex PCR reads, TCRdb called clonotypes with MiXCR, one entry per CDR3 protein. The sample holds hundreds of thousands of distinct CDR3 sequences, 15% to 20% seen once. The sequenced sample consisted of blood. These receptors were taken from a man in his forties with Graves' ophthalmopathy.

The rearrangement links TRBV6-2 or TRBV6-3 to TRBJ2-7, with 7 bases lining up with TRBD1. After removal of 8 bases from V and 2 bases from J, the junction contained 15 bases not matched to a gene. This CDR3 contains 16 residues. From germline, CDR1 is MNHEY and CDR2 SVGEGT. In DNA, the CDR3 is TGTGCCAGCGGTACTCTACCCGGACAGGAAACCTACGAGCAGTACTTC. It codes for CASGTLPGQETYEQYF.

This clonotype was found a few times. CDR3 in DNA: TGTGCCAGCGGGATTGCAGGGGGGAGCAATCAGCCCCAGCATTTT. Translating gives CASGIAGGSNQPQHF. The rearrangement links TRBV6-1 to TRBJ1-5; 7 bases align to TRBD1. This CDR3 has 15 amino acids. Germline CDR1 reads MNHNS; CDR2 reads SASEGT. After removal of 8 bases from V and 1 base from J, the junction contained 8 bases not matched to a gene.

There are a few counts of this clonotype. The chain couples TRBV7-9 to TRBJ1-2, with D perhaps matching TRBD1 (5 bases). V lost 11 bases, J lost 4 bases, and 20 bases lay in between. The CDR3 has 14 amino acids. Germline-derived CDR1 and CDR2 are SEHNR and FQNEAQ (reference sequence). The CDR3 coding sequence is TGTGCCGGGGGAGGTAACTCGGGATCCTATGGCTACACCTTC. This gives the protein CAGGGNSGSYGYTF.

There are many counts of this clonotype. In DNA form, the CDR3 reads TGTGCCAGCAGAAGGACAAGCTCTGGAAACACCATATATTTT. It yields the protein CASRRTSSGNTIYF. The rearrangement links TRBV7-2 to TRBJ1-3, with D tentatively TRBD1 (5 bases). The ends were cut back, 6 bases at V and 0 bases at J, with 9 bases in the middle. CDR3 length: 14 residues. From germline, CDR1 is SGHTA and CDR2 FQGNSA.

This chain joins TRBV20-1 and TRBJ2-5, with a possible D match to TRBD2 (5 bases). The CDR3 is 11 amino acids. V lost 4 bases and J 8 bases, leaving 11 bases between the germline ends. Germline loops: CDR1 DFQATT, CDR2 SNEGSKA (reference sequence). For the CDR3, the DNA is TGCAGTGCTACTTCAGCGGATACCCAGTACTTC. It translates to CSATSADTQYF.

The J gene is TRBJ2-1, the V gene TRBV14, with a tentative D call TRBD1 (6 bases). CDR3 length: 19 amino acids. From germline, CDR1 is SGHDN and CDR2 FVKESK. Trimming took off 0 bases at V and 5 bases at J, with 23 bases between the two ends. The CDR3 coding sequence is TGTGCCAGCAGCCAAGAAGGCCCCAGAACAGGGAACCCTAACAATGAGCAGTTCTTC. Amino acid sequence: CASSQEGPRTGNPNNEQFF.

There are many counts of this clonotype. The chain is built from TRBV18 and TRBJ2-5; D possibly corresponds to TRBD1 (5 bases). CDR3 length: 15 residues. Trimming shortened V by 3 bases and J by 1 base, and 12 bases separated the two germline ends. CDR1 and CDR2 (germline): KGHSH, LQKENI. The CDR3 is CASSPLATAQETQYF. The DNA for the CDR3 is TGTGCCAGCTCACCCCTGGCGACAGCCCAAGAGACCCAGTACTTC.

This clonotype was seen a few times. The gene calls are TRBV5-1 and TRBJ1-2; D is undetermined. Germline lookup yields CDR1 SGHRS and CDR2 YFSETQ. This CDR3 has 17 residues. The ends were cut back, 5 bases at V and 2 bases at J, with 22 bases in the middle. CDR3 in amino acids: CASSDDKATRGNYGYTF. CDR3 bases: TGCGCCAGCAGTGATGACAAGGCCACCCGCGGAAACTATGGCTACACCTTC.

This clonotype appeared many times. This rearrangement joins TRBV5-5 to TRBJ1-1; D gene unclear. The V gene's germline CDR1 is SGHKS and CDR2 YYEKEE (reference sequence). Deletions cut 1 base from V and 1 base from J, with 17 bases between. This CDR3 has 17 amino acids. CDR3 nucleotides: TGTGCCAGCAGCTTGCGTTCGGGGTTCGGATCGAACACTGAAGCTTTCTTT. Translating gives CASSLRSGFGSNTEAFF.

This clonotype was observed a handful of times. The chain couples TRBV5-1 to TRBJ2-1, with unresolved D. This CDR3 is 15 amino acids long. Germline V gives CDR1 SGHRS, CDR2 YFSETQ. The V end lost 4 bases, the J end lost 0 bases, and 11 bases lay between the germline ends. DNA for the CDR3: TGCGCCAGCAGCCAGTCTGGTAGCTCCTACAATGAGCAGTTCTTC. Translating gives CASSQSGSSYNEQFF.

This clonotype was counted a few times. CDR3 nucleotides: TGTGCCAGCAGCGTAGCCGACGGGGGCACAGATACGCAGTATTTT. It translates to CASSVADGGTDTQYF. The J gene is TRBJ2-3, the V gene TRBV9, with a weak D call TRBD2 (5 bases). CDR1 and CDR2 (germline): SGDLS, YYNGEE. Trimming removed 0 bases from V and 1 base from J, with 9 bases in between. CDR3 length equals 15 residues.

This clonotype appeared a few times. The gene calls are TRBV30 and TRBJ2-7; TRBD2 matches at 7 bases. The CDR3 spans 12 residues. The germline V gene has CDR1 GTSNPN and CDR2 SVGIG (reference sequence). J gave up 6 bases and V 3 bases, and 5 bases lay outside the gene matches. This CDR3 reads CAWSGTTLEQYF. The CDR3 coding sequence is TGTGCCTGGAGCGGGACTACCCTCGAGCAGTACTTC.

This clonotype was found many times. The chain recombines TRBV3-1 with TRBJ2-5; no clear D. Germline V gene sequence: CDR1 LGHDT, CDR2 YNNKEL (reference sequence). V was clipped by 6 bases and J by 1 base, with 18 bases between them. This CDR3 is 16 amino acids long. CDR3 residues: CASRPRGLPSQETQYF. As DNA, the CDR3 is TGTGCCAGCAGACCAAGAGGCCTTCCTAGCCAAGAGACCCAGTACTTC.

The chain uses TRBV7-9 and TRBJ2-3; D is perhaps TRBD1 (6 bases). The CDR3 extends over 16 amino acids. V shed 5 bases and J shed 14 bases, with 29 bases lying between them. Germline V CDR1 and CDR2: SEHNR, FQNEAQ (reference sequence). The CDR3 sequence: CASSPPLHQTGRSRYF. The CDR3 nucleotides are TGTGCCAGCAGCCCACCTCTCCACCAGACAGGCCGTTCTAGGTATTTT.

This clonotype was seen only a few times. This chain joins TRBV11-1 and TRBJ1-4; D is possibly TRBD1 (5 bases). Germline V gives CDR1 SGHAT, CDR2 FQDESV (reference sequence). V was cut by 5 bases and J by 7 bases, with 17 bases left in between. This CDR3 is built from 15 residues. The CDR3 is CASSPSGTGREKLFF. The DNA of the CDR3 is TGTGCCAGCAGCCCCTCCGGTACAGGCCGTGAAAAACTGTTTTTT.

This clonotype was recorded many times. Here the CDR3 reads CASRRASTDTQYF. As DNA, the CDR3 is TGTGCCAGCCGTCGGGCAAGCACAGATACGCAGTATTTT. The chain combines TRBV12-3 or TRBV12-4 with TRBJ2-3; D ambiguous. The CDR3 is 13 residues long. Trimming removed 8 bases from V and 0 bases from J, with 9 bases in between.

In its sample, this clonotype was seen many times. The rearrangement joins TRBV10-3 to TRBJ1-4; 8 nucleotides match TRBD1. This CDR3 contains 16 residues. Germline lookup yields CDR1 ENHRY and CDR2 SYGVKD. After removal of 10 bases from V and 0 bases from J, the junction contained 10 bases not matched to a gene. The CDR3 bases are TGTGCCACGGGGACAGGAGTTGCCTCAACTAATGAAAAACTGTTTTTT. Translation gives CATGTGVASTNEKLFF.

The rearrangement links TRBV30 to TRBJ2-7; D may be TRBD2 (7 bases). The CDR3 covers 14 residues. Trimming left V 5 bases short and J 1 base short, with 15 bases between. The V gene's germline CDR1 is GTSNPN and CDR2 SVGIG (reference sequence). CDR3 in DNA: TGTGCCTGGGGCCAAGGGGGGGCTTCCTACGAGCAGTACTTC. Its protein is CAWGQGGASYEQYF.

The chain uses TRBV9 and TRBJ2-5; a possible D gene is TRBD1 (8 bases). The germline CDR1 and CDR2 sequences are SGDLS and YYNGEE. The length of the CDR3 is 14 residues. The V end lost 0 bases, the J end lost 13 bases, and 19 bases lay between the germline ends. In nucleotides, the CDR3 is TGTGCCAGCAGCGTAGCCGCCCAGGGGGCGGGAGTGTACTTC. Amino acid sequence: CASSVAAQGAGVYF.

The chain links TRBV3-1 to TRBJ2-5; TRBD2 aligns across 8 bases. The germline V gene has CDR1 LGHDT and CDR2 YNNKEL (reference sequence). This CDR3 contains 16 residues. The V and J ends lost 4 bases and 4 bases, in that order; junction bases with no gene match: 11. The DNA of the CDR3 is TGTGCCAGCAGCCCCTACGGGGCGGGGGGAGGAGAGACCCAGTACTTC. Its translation is CASSPYGAGGGETQYF.

This clonotype was recorded a few times. The V and J genes are TRBV7-8 and TRBJ1-2, with TRBD1 matching over 9 bases. V was pared by 4 bases and J by 2 bases, with 17 bases of the junction left unmatched. This CDR3 spans 19 amino acids. In germline, CDR1 is SGHVS, CDR2 FQNEAQ. CDR3: CASSSSTGGPLSPNYGYTF. CDR3 nucleotide sequence: TGTGCCAGCAGCTCTTCGACAGGGGGACCGTTATCACCCAACTATGGCTACACCTTC.

The chain joins TRBV6-1 to TRBJ2-6; D unresolved. The CDR3 extends over 15 amino acids. Germline CDR1 MNHNS, CDR2 SASEGT. Deletions cut 7 bases from V and 1 base from J, with 11 bases between. The CDR3 spells CASTETYSGANVLTF. As DNA, the CDR3 is TGTGCCAGCACCGAAACTTATTCTGGGGCCAACGTCCTGACTTTC.

This sequence joins TRBV12-3 or TRBV12-4 and TRBJ2-3; 7 positions match TRBD2. This CDR3 region has 13 residues. Germline trimming cut 7 bases from V and 14 bases from J; bases unmatched to any gene: 15. The CDR3 loop reads CASTPGRRVGPYF. CDR3 coding DNA: TGTGCCAGCACCCCCGGGAGGCGGGTGGGTCCGTATTTT.

This clonotype was observed many times. The chain joins TRBV30 to TRBJ1-2, with a possible D match to TRBD1 (5 bases). Germline lookup yields CDR1 GTSNPN and CDR2 SVGIG (reference sequence). The length of the CDR3 is 12 residues. V lost 4 bases, J lost 4 bases, and 10 bases lay in between. The CDR3 nucleotides are TGTGCCTGGATCCTCGACAGCTATGGCTACACCTTC. Its translation: CAWILDSYGYTF.

This clonotype was detected ten times or more. V is TRBV12-3 or TRBV12-4 and J is TRBJ1-6, with 11 nucleotides matching TRBD1. Germline trimming cut 3 bases from V and 6 bases from J; bases unmatched to any gene: 10. The CDR3 totals 18 residues. CDR3 nucleotides: TGTGCCAGCAGTTTCTATGTCACCGGGACAGGGGGTAATTCACCCCTCCACTTT. Its translation: CASSFYVTGTGGNSPLHF.

This clonotype was observed a few times. The J gene is TRBJ1-2, the V gene TRBV19; weak D call: TRBD1 (6 bases). Germline-derived CDR1 and CDR2 are LNHDA and SQIVND (reference sequence). The CDR3 contains 13 residues. The V end was cut by 11 bases, the J end by 7 bases, with 20 bases between. For the CDR3, the DNA is TGTGCCTCCCACGCAGGGGCGATGCTTGGCTACACCTTC. Translated, it gives CASHAGAMLGYTF.

Only a few counts were recorded for this clonotype. The J gene is TRBJ1-1, the V gene TRBV6-4; D call uncertain. V lost 5 bases and J lost 1, with 8 bases in between. Germline assignment: CDR1 MRHNA and CDR2 SNTAGT. This CDR3 has 13 amino acids. The CDR3 reads CASSIKPNTEAFF. For the CDR3, the DNA is TGTGCCAGCAGTATCAAACCGAACACTGAAGCTTTCTTT.

This clonotype was counted at least ten times. J is TRBJ1-1 and V is TRBV5-1; TRBD1 aligns across 8 bases. Per the germline V gene, CDR1 is SGHRS and CDR2 is YFSETQ. This CDR3 has 15 amino acids. The junction had 5 bases not matched to a gene; V was cut back by 4 bases and J by 0 bases. The CDR3 DNA reads TGCGCCAGCAGCCCGACGGACAGGGTGAACACTGAAGCTTTCTTT. It is translated as CASSPTDRVNTEAFF. Variable domain in full (rest from reference TRBV5-1 and TRBJ1-1): KAGVTQTPRYLIKTRGQQVTLSCSPISGHRSVSWYQQTPGQGLQFLFEYFSETQRNKGNFPGRFSGRQFSNSRSEMNVSTLELGDSALYLCASSPTDRVNTEAFFGQGTRLTVV.

V usage is TRBV2 and J usage is TRBJ2-3; TRBD2 is a possible D gene (5 bases). The CDR3 sequence is 16 residues long. Per germline, CDR1 SNHLY and CDR2 FYNNEI. With 7 bases removed from V and 2 bases from J, the gap between germline ends came to 19 bases. CDR3: CASKTPSSAITDTQYF. Here the CDR3 DNA reads TGTGCCAGCAAGACCCCTAGCAGCGCAATCACAGATACGCAGTATTTT.

The table lists this clonotype with a few counts. The rearrangement uses TRBV19 and TRBJ1-5, with no clear D. From germline, CDR1 is LNHDA and CDR2 SQIVND (reference sequence). The CDR3 has 13 residues. The V gene lost 7 bases and the J gene lost 5 bases, with 12 bases spanning the gap. CDR3 sequence reads: CASTADRDQPQHF. CDR3 nucleotides: TGTGCCAGTACCGCGGACCGAGATCAGCCCCAGCATTTT.

This clonotype was observed many times. V gene TRBV2 combines with J gene TRBJ2-5, with TRBD2 as a possible D gene (6 bases). The germline gives CDR1 SNHLY, CDR2 FYNNEI. V was trimmed by 0 bases and J by 3 bases, leaving 17 bases between them. This CDR3 is built from 17 residues. CDR3 amino acids: CASSEARGLSSEETQYF. CDR3 in DNA: TGTGCCAGCAGTGAAGCGCGGGGACTGAGTAGCGAAGAGACCCAGTACTTC.